What follows describes a single TCR beta chain. This record belongs to a study of shared clonotypes between healthy human individuals. In the study overall: With ages of 18 to 49, the donors were a couple of women and a few men.

This CDR3 region has 15 residues. CDR1 and CDR2 from the germline V gene are SEHNR and FQNEAQ (reference sequence). Trimming removed 5 bases from V and 0 bases from J; junction bases left unmatched: 6. Donors comprised healthy HIV-negative adults lacking recent acute infections or vaccinations. Data came from immunoSEQ multiplex PCR; TCRdb stores just in-frame clones and leaves some out. This repertoire shows roughly 700,000 clones, around 67% found once; its top ten account for 1.5% to 2%. Sequencing input: memory CD4+ T cells sorted from blood. Documented subset: CD45RA-negative fraction. The genes are TRBV7-9 and TRBJ2-5; 7 bases are shared with TRBD1. The sequence came from a woman in her twenties or thirties in good health. The CDR3 protein is CASSGGQSYQETQYF. The DNA for the CDR3 is TGTGCCAGCAGCGGGGGACAGTCCTACCAAGAGACCCAGTACTTC.